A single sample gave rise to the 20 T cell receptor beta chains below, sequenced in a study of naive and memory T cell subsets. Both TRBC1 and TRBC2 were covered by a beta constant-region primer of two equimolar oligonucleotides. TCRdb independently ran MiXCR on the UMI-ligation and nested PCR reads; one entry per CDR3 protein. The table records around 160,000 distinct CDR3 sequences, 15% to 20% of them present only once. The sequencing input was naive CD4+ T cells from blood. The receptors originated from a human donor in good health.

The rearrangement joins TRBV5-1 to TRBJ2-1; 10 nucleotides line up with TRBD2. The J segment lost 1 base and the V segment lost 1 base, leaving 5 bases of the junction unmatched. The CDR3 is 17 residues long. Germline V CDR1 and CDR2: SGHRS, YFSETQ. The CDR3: CASSLSLAGESYNEQFF. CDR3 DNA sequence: TGCGCCAGCAGCTTGTCTCTAGCGGGAGAATCCTACAATGAGCAGTTCTTC.

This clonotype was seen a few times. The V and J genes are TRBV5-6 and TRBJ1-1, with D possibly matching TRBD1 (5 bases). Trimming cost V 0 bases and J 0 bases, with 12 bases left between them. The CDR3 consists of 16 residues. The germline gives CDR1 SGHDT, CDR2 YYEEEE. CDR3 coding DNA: TGTGCCAGCAGCTTGGGTGGGGCCTTCATGAACACTGAAGCTTTCTTT. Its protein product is CASSLGGAFMNTEAFF. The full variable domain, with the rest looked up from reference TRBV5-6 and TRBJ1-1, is DAGVTQSPTHLIKTRGQQVTLRCSPKSGHDTVSWYQQALGQGPQFIFQYYEEEERQRGNFPDRFSGHQFPNYSSELNVNALLLGDSALYLCASSLGGAFMNTEAFFGQGTRLTVV.

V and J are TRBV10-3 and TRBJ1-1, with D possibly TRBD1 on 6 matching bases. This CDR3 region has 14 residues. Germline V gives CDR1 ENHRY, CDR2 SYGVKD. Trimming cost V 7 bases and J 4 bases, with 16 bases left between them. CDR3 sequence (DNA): TGTGCCATCACCCAGACCGAGGGGGGCACTGAAGCTTTCTTT. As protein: CAITQTEGGTEAFF.

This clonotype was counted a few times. In DNA, the CDR3 is TGTGCCATCAGGGCAGGACTAGACTACAATGAGCAGTTCTTC. This translates into CAIRAGLDYNEQFF. This rearrangement joins TRBV10-3 to TRBJ2-1, with TRBD2 matching over 7 bases. The V gene's germline CDR1 is ENHRY and CDR2 SYGVKD. V shed 6 bases, J shed 3 bases, and the junction held 5 bases outside the gene matches. The CDR3 has 14 amino acids.

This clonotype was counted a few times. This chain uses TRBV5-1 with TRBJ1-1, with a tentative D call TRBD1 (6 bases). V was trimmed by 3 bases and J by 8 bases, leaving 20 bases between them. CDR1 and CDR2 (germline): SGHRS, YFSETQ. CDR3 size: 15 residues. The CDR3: CASSSETGSYAEAFF. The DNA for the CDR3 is TGCGCCAGCAGCTCCGAGACAGGCTCCTACGCCGAAGCTTTCTTT.

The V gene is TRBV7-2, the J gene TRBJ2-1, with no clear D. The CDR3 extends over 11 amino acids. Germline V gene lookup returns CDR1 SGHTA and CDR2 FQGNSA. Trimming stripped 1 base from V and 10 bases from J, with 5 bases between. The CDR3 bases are TGTGCCAGCAGCTTAGATTTGGAGCAGTTCTTC. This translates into CASSLDLEQFF.

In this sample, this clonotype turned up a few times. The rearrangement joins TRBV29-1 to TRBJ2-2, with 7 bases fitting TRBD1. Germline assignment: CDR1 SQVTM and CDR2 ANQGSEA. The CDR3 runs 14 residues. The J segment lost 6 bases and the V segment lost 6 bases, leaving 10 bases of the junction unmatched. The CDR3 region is CSVGRQGRPGELFF. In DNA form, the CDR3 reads TGCAGCGTGGGGCGACAGGGTCGGCCCGGGGAGCTGTTTTTT.

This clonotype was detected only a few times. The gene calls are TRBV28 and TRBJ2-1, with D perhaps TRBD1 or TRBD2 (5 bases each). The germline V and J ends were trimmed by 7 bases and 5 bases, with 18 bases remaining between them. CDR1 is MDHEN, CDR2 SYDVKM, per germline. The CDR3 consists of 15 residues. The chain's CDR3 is CASMGWGSQNNEQFF. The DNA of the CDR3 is TGTGCCAGCATGGGGTGGGGGTCCCAAAACAATGAGCAGTTCTTC.

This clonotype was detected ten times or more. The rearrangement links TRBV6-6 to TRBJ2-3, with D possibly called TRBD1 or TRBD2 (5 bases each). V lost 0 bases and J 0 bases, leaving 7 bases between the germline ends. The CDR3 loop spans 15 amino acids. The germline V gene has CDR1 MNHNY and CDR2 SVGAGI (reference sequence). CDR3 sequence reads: CASSYSWGSTDTQYF. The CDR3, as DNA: TGTGCCAGCAGTTACTCCTGGGGGAGCACAGATACGCAGTATTTT.

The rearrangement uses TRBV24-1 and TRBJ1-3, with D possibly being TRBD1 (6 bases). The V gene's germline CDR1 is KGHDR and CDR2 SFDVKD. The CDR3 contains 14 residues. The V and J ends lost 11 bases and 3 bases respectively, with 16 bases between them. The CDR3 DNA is TGTGCCATAAGGAGCGGGGGGCATGGAAACACCATATATTTT. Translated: CAIRSGGHGNTIYF.

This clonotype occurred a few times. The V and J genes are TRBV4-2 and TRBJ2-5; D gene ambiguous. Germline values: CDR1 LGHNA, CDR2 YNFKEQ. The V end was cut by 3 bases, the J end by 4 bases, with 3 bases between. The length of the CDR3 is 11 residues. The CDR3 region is CASSHGETQYF. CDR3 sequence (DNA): TGTGCCAGCAGCCACGGAGAGACCCAGTACTTC.

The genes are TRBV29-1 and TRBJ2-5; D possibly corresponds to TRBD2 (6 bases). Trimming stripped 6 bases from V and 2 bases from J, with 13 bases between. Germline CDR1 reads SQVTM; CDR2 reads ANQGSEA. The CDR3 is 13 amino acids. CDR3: CSVQRVRQETQYF. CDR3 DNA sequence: TGCAGCGTCCAGCGGGTGAGGCAAGAGACCCAGTACTTC.

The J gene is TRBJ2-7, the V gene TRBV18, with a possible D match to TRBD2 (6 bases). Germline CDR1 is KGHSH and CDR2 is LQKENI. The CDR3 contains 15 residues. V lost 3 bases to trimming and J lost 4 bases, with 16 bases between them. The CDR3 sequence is CASSPSRGSAYEQYF. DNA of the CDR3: TGTGCCAGCTCACCTTCGCGGGGCAGCGCTTACGAGCAGTACTTC.

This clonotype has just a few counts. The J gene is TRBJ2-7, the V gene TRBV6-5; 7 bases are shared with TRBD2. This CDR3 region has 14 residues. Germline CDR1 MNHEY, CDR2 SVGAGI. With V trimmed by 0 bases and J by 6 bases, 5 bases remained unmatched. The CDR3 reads CASSYSNGEGEQYF. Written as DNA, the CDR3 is TGTGCCAGCAGTTACTCGAATGGGGAGGGCGAGCAGTACTTC.

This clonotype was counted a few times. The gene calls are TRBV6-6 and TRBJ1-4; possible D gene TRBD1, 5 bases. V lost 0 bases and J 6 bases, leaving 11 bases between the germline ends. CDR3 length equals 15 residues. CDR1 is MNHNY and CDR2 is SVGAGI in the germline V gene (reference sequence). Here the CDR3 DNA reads TGTGCCAGCAGTTACTCGGGGCGCTTGGATGAAAAACTGTTTTTT. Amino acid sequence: CASSYSGRLDEKLFF.

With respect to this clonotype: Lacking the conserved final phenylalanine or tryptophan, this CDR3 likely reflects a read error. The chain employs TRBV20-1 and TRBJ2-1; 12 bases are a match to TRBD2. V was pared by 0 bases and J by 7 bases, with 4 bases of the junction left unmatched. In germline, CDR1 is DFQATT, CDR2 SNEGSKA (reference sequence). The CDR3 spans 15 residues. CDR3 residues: CSARESSGRANEQFS. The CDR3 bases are TGCAGTGCTAGAGAGTCTAGCGGGAGGGCGAATGAGCAGTTCTCC.

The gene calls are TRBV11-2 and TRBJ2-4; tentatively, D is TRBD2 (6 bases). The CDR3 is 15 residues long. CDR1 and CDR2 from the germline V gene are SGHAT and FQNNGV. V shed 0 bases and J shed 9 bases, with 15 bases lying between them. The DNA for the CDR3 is TGTGCCAGCAGCTTAGAACTCGGGAGCAGGAGCATTCAGTACTTC. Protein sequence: CASSLELGSRSIQYF.

This CDR3 reads CASSHPTGGVYEQFF. CDR3 nucleotide sequence: TGTGCCAGCAGCCACCCGACAGGGGGAGTATATGAGCAGTTCTTC. The genes are TRBV3-1 and TRBJ2-1; 9 bases match TRBD1. Germline V gene lookup returns CDR1 LGHDT and CDR2 YNNKEL (reference sequence). The CDR3 length is 15 residues. V dropped 3 bases and J dropped 8; count of bases not matched to a gene: 8.

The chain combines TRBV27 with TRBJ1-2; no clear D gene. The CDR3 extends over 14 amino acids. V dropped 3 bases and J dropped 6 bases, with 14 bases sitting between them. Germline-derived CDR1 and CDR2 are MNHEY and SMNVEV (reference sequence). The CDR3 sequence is CASSFVEHFDGYTF. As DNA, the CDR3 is TGTGCCAGCAGTTTCGTGGAACACTTCGATGGCTACACCTTC.

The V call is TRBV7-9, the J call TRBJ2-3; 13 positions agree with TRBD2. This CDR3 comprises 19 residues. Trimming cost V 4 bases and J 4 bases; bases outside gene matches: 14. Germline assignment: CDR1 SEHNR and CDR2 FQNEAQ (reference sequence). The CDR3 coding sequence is TGTGCCAGCAGCTCACCCCCACCACTAGCGGGAGGGCTTGCAGATACGCAGTATTTT. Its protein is CASSSPPPLAGGLADTQYF.